The rows below give T cell receptor beta chains drawn from one sample of a study of OX40 agonist ivuxolimab in advanced cancers. Profiling relied on immunoSEQ multiplex PCR, and the TCRdb table lists in-frame clones only, not all of them. The table includes 85,000 to 100,000 clones, over 75% detected once. The sample consisted of CD4+ or CD8+ T cells sorted from blood, taken in a trial of the OX40 agonist ivuxolimab. These receptors were collected from an adult with an advanced solid tumor such as melanoma, head and neck, liver or kidney cancer. CDR3s include the opening cysteine and the closing phenylalanine or tryptophan. Fields, in order: J gene, D gene, clone size, V gene, CDR3 DNA, CDR3 protein. A D gene is named only where the DNA matches it firmly. Rows give clone size only sometimes, using once, few, many, or a class for an expanded clone.

j_call: TRBJ2-3; d_call: TRBD2; clone_size: .; v_call: TRBV19; cdr3_nt: TGTGCCAGTAACCAGCGGGGCCGCCCAGATACGCAGTATTTT; cdr3_aa: CASNQRGRPDTQYF
j_call: TRBJ1-2; d_call: .; clone_size: .; v_call: TRBV9; cdr3_nt: TGTGCCAGCAGCTCGCTGGGGGGCTACACCTTC; cdr3_aa: CASSSLGGYTF
j_call: TRBJ2-7; d_call: .; clone_size: .; v_call: TRBV5-6; cdr3_nt: TGTGCCAGCAGCTCTCACTTTTCTCCCGGAGCCTACGAGCAGTACTTC; cdr3_aa: CASSSHFSPGAYEQYF
j_call: TRBJ1-2; d_call: .; clone_size: few; v_call: TRBV6-5; cdr3_nt: TGTGCCAGCAGCGGCGGGTCTACCAAAGATGGCTACACCTTC; cdr3_aa: CASSGGSTKDGYTF
j_call: TRBJ2-7; d_call: .; clone_size: .; v_call: TRBV28; cdr3_nt: TGTGCCAGCAGTTCAATTTCGGGACCCTACGAGCAGTACTTC; cdr3_aa: CASSSISGPYEQYF
j_call: TRBJ2-6; d_call: TRBD1; clone_size: .; v_call: TRBV9; cdr3_nt: TGTGCCAGCAGCGTAGCGGCGGACAGGGGCCCTGGGGCCAACGTCCTGACTTTC; cdr3_aa: CASSVAADRGPGANVLTF
j_call: TRBJ2-6; d_call: .; clone_size: .; v_call: TRBV7-3; cdr3_nt: TGTGCCAGCAGCCCCTCGGTCGACTCTGGGGCCAACGTCCTGACTTTC; cdr3_aa: CASSPSVDSGANVLTF
j_call: TRBJ2-7; d_call: .; clone_size: .; v_call: TRBV4-3; cdr3_nt: TGCGCCAGCAGCCAATTCCAGAGCTACGAGCAGTACTTC; cdr3_aa: CASSQFQSYEQYF
j_call: TRBJ2-7; d_call: .; clone_size: .; v_call: TRBV11-3; cdr3_nt: TGTGCCAGCAGCTCCGGCGGGAACTACGAGCAGTACTTC; cdr3_aa: CASSSGGNYEQYF
j_call: TRBJ1-4; d_call: .; clone_size: .; v_call: TRBV28; cdr3_nt: TGTGCCAGCGGGTCAGTTGCGGGGGCGGCAACTAATGAAAAACTGTTTTTT; cdr3_aa: CASGSVAGAATNEKLFF
j_call: TRBJ2-5; d_call: TRBD2; clone_size: .; v_call: TRBV28; cdr3_nt: TGTGCCAGCAGTAAAGGCCGCCGGCGGGGGGAGACCCAGTACTTC; cdr3_aa: CASSKGRRRGETQYF
j_call: TRBJ1-2; d_call: .; clone_size: .; v_call: TRBV28; cdr3_nt: TGTGCGGTCGTCTTCGGCGAAGCTAACTATGGCTACACCTTC; cdr3_aa: CAVVFGEANYGYTF
j_call: TRBJ2-5; d_call: .; clone_size: .; v_call: TRBV7-9; cdr3_nt: TGTGCCAGCAGCTCTCCCAGGTCGGGACACGGGATCCAAGAGACCCAGTACTTC; cdr3_aa: CASSSPRSGHGIQETQYF
j_call: TRBJ2-1; d_call: .; clone_size: few; v_call: TRBV28; cdr3_nt: TGTGCCAGCATCTCTGCCGGGACTCACAATGAGCAGTTCTTC; cdr3_aa: CASISAGTHNEQFF
j_call: TRBJ2-7; d_call: .; clone_size: .; v_call: TRBV4-2; cdr3_nt: TGTGCCAGCAGCCAAGAAGGGGTCGGGGTCGACTACGAGCAGTACTTC; cdr3_aa: CASSQEGVGVDYEQYF
j_call: TRBJ1-4; d_call: .; clone_size: .; v_call: TRBV28; cdr3_nt: TGTGCCAGCAGTACTATCGAGGGGACTAATGAAAAACTGTTTTTT; cdr3_aa: CASSTIEGTNEKLFF
j_call: TRBJ1-2; d_call: .; clone_size: .; v_call: TRBV6-5; cdr3_nt: TGTGCCAGCCCAAATCGAGGCTATGGCTACACCTTC; cdr3_aa: CASPNRGYGYTF
j_call: TRBJ2-7; d_call: .; clone_size: .; v_call: TRBV7-2; cdr3_nt: TGTGCCAGCAGCCTGAGAATAACAGGGTATGGGTCCTACGAGCAGTACTTC; cdr3_aa: CASSLRITGYGSYEQYF
j_call: TRBJ2-7; d_call: TRBD1; clone_size: .; v_call: TRBV2; cdr3_nt: TGTGCCAGCAGCCGGACAGGGGGTTACGAGCAGTACTTC; cdr3_aa: CASSRTGGYEQYF
j_call: TRBJ2-2; d_call: .; clone_size: .; v_call: TRBV9; cdr3_nt: TGTGCCAGCAGCGTAGGGGGTTACCCCGGGGAGCTGTTTTTT; cdr3_aa: CASSVGGYPGELFF
j_call: TRBJ2-7; d_call: .; clone_size: .; v_call: TRBV7-8; cdr3_nt: TGTGCCAGCAGCTTAGCCGGGACAACCTATTTTCTCGAGCAGTACTTC; cdr3_aa: CASSLAGTTYFLEQYF
j_call: TRBJ2-2; d_call: TRBD2; clone_size: few; v_call: TRBV18; cdr3_nt: TGTGCCAGCTCACCTAGCGGGAATCCTAACACCGGGGAGCTGTTTTTT; cdr3_aa: CASSPSGNPNTGELFF
j_call: TRBJ2-7; d_call: TRBD1; clone_size: .; v_call: TRBV7-3; cdr3_nt: TGTGCCAGCAGCTTAGCAGGGGGCGGGTTCTACGAGCAGTACTTC; cdr3_aa: CASSLAGGGFYEQYF
j_call: TRBJ1-1; d_call: .; clone_size: .; v_call: TRBV28; cdr3_nt: TGTGCCAGCAGTCCCTTTGGGGGAAGATATGAAGCTTTCTTT; cdr3_aa: CASSPFGGRYEAFF
j_call: TRBJ2-1; d_call: TRBD1; clone_size: .; v_call: TRBV2; cdr3_nt: TGTGCCAACGATCCGACAGGGAGCGACAATGAGCAGTTCTTC; cdr3_aa: CANDPTGSDNEQFF
j_call: TRBJ1-1; d_call: .; clone_size: .; v_call: TRBV6-5; cdr3_nt: TGTGCCAGCAGTTACTCCACCAGGGGCACTGAAGCTCTCTTT; cdr3_aa: CASSYSTRGTEALF
j_call: TRBJ2-1; d_call: .; clone_size: .; v_call: TRBV28; cdr3_nt: TGTGCCAGCAGTTTATCCGGATACAATGAGCAGTTCTTC; cdr3_aa: CASSLSGYNEQFF
j_call: TRBJ1-2; d_call: .; clone_size: .; v_call: TRBV7-9; cdr3_nt: TGTGCCAGCAGCTTACCGGGGATTGGCTACACCTTC; cdr3_aa: CASSLPGIGYTF
j_call: TRBJ2-7; d_call: .; clone_size: once; v_call: TRBV7-8; cdr3_nt: TGTGCCAGCAGCTTCAATCGGGTCCCCTACGAGCAGTACTTC; cdr3_aa: CASSFNRVPYEQYF
j_call: TRBJ2-1; d_call: TRBD2; clone_size: .; v_call: TRBV4-1; cdr3_nt: TGCGCCAGCAGCCAACGACTAGCGGGTTCGCAGTTCTTC; cdr3_aa: CASSQRLAGSQFF
j_call: TRBJ2-2; d_call: TRBD1; clone_size: few; v_call: TRBV18; cdr3_nt: TGTGCCAGCTCGCCAAGACAGGGAAGAGCCACCGGGGAGCTGTTTTTT; cdr3_aa: CASSPRQGRATGELFF
j_call: TRBJ2-5; d_call: TRBD2; clone_size: .; v_call: TRBV7-9; cdr3_nt: TGTGCCAGCAGCCCCCGACTAGCGGGAGGGCCAGGGGAGACCCAGTACTTC; cdr3_aa: CASSPRLAGGPGETQYF
j_call: TRBJ1-4; d_call: .; clone_size: .; v_call: TRBV30; cdr3_nt: TGTGCCTGGAGTGTATCGGGGAATGAAAAACTGTTTTTT; cdr3_aa: CAWSVSGNEKLFF
j_call: TRBJ1-2; d_call: .; clone_size: few; v_call: TRBV28; cdr3_nt: TGTGCCAGCAGTTTAAGGCAGAACGGCTACACCTTC; cdr3_aa: CASSLRQNGYTF
j_call: TRBJ1-2; d_call: .; clone_size: .; v_call: TRBV6-1; cdr3_nt: TGTGCCAGCAGTGAACAAGGTGAAGCGATGAATAACTATGGCTACACCTTC; cdr3_aa: CASSEQGEAMNNYGYTF
j_call: TRBJ2-2; d_call: TRBD2; clone_size: few; v_call: TRBV10-3; cdr3_nt: TGTGCCATCCGACGGGAGGGCCTAAGGACCGGGGAGCTGTTTTTT; cdr3_aa: CAIRREGLRTGELFF
j_call: TRBJ2-7; d_call: TRBD1; clone_size: .; v_call: TRBV2; cdr3_nt: TGTGCCAGCAGTTTAGGGGGCGACGAGCAGTACTTC; cdr3_aa: CASSLGGDEQYF
j_call: TRBJ2-5; d_call: .; clone_size: .; v_call: TRBV5-1; cdr3_nt: TGCGCCAGCAGCTATCCAAAAGGTCCAAGAGGGGAGACCCAGTACTTC; cdr3_aa: CASSYPKGPRGETQYF
j_call: TRBJ1-2; d_call: .; clone_size: .; v_call: TRBV27; cdr3_nt: TGTGCCAGCAGCCCCACATTTAACTATGGCTACACCTTC; cdr3_aa: CASSPTFNYGYTF
j_call: TRBJ2-1; d_call: .; clone_size: once; v_call: TRBV7-9; cdr3_nt: TGTGCCAGCAGCGATCATTTAGTCTCGCTAGAAGCATGGGAGCAGTTCTTC; cdr3_aa: CASSDHLVSLEAWEQFF
j_call: TRBJ2-3; d_call: TRBD2; clone_size: .; v_call: TRBV5-1; cdr3_nt: TGCGCCAGCAGCTTAGCTAGCGGGAGCACAGATACGCAGTATTTT; cdr3_aa: CASSLASGSTDTQYF